These 19 T cell receptor beta chains came from one sample sequenced in a study of Graves' ophthalmopathy and Graves' hyperthyroidism. Using RNA transcripts, the TCR beta CDR3 regions were amplified. HTBI primers were used in a first-round RT-PCR, which preceded a second-round multiplex PCR. TCRdb re-called the multiplex PCR reads through MiXCR, storing one row per CDR3 protein. The sample holds about 170,000 distinct CDR3 sequences, less than 45% seen once. Sequencing was carried out using peripheral blood. Receptor source: a woman aged 35 to 49 with Graves' ophthalmopathy.

This clonotype has ten or more counts. This chain connects TRBV9 to TRBJ1-3, with D tentatively TRBD1 (6 bases). The CDR3 covers 14 residues. The germline gives CDR1 SGDLS, CDR2 YYNGEE. V was trimmed by 1 base and J by 8 bases, leaving 13 bases between them. The CDR3 DNA follows: TGTGCCAGCAGCGTACAGGGGTTCGGAGACACCATATATTTT. Protein sequence: CASSVQGFGDTIYF.

The V call is TRBV24-1, the J call TRBJ1-1; 7 bases match TRBD1. The CDR3 sequence is 13 residues long. Trimming cost V 4 bases and J 5 bases; bases outside gene matches: 3. Germline V gene lookup returns CDR1 KGHDR and CDR2 SFDVKD. CDR3: CATSDDRVTEAFF. CDR3 DNA: TGTGCCACCAGTGACGACAGGGTGACTGAAGCTTTCTTT.

This clonotype has just a few counts. V and J are TRBV6-2 or TRBV6-3 and TRBJ2-5, with TRBD2 as a possible D gene (6 bases). Germline V gene lookup returns CDR1 MNHEY and CDR2 SVGEGT. With 6 bases removed from V and 7 bases from J, the gap between germline ends came to 15 bases. This CDR3 contains 13 residues. The CDR3 bases are TGTGCCAGCAGCAATACAGCGGAGGGGACCCAGTACTTC. Encoded protein: CASSNTAEGTQYF.

This clonotype occurred many times. V gene TRBV18 combines with J gene TRBJ1-6; 7 bases align to TRBD1. CDR3 length: 14 residues. Germline CDR1 is KGHSH and CDR2 is LQKENI. V was clipped by 4 bases and J by 9 bases; unmatched bases: 6. In DNA, the CDR3 is TGTGCCAGCTCACGGGGGGACAGTCCTTCACCCCTCCACTTT. It specifies CASSRGDSPSPLHF. Full variable domain (outside the CDR3, taken from reference TRBV18 and TRBJ1-6): NAGVMQNPRHLVRRRGQEARLRCSPMKGHSHVYWYRQLPEEGLKFMVYLQKENIIDESGMPKERFSAEFPKEGPSILRIQQVVRGDSAAYFCASSRGDSPSPLHFGNGTRLTVT.

This clonotype was recorded at least ten times. V usage is TRBV30 and J usage is TRBJ2-7; 7 nucleotides align to TRBD2. Trimming removed 3 bases from V and 5 bases from J; junction bases left unmatched: 13. The CDR3 runs to 15 residues. CDR1 is GTSNPN, CDR2 SVGIG, per germline (reference sequence). The CDR3 DNA is TGTGCCTGGAGAAACAGCGGGACTTCTTCCCACGAGCAGTACTTC. This translates into CAWRNSGTSSHEQYF.

This clonotype has a handful of counts. The V gene is TRBV6-1, the J gene TRBJ1-2, with 7 bases identical to TRBD1. The CDR3 is 13 residues long. Germline V CDR1 and CDR2: MNHNS, SASEGT. The CDR3 loop reads CATRTQGRNGYTF. CDR3 nucleotide sequence: TGTGCGACCAGGACACAGGGGAGAAATGGCTACACCTTC.

This clonotype was observed many times. The chain is built from TRBV7-2 and TRBJ2-5, with TRBD1 as a possible D gene (5 bases). The CDR3 runs to 14 residues. The germline gives CDR1 SGHTA, CDR2 FQGNSA. Trimming took off 4 bases at V and 5 bases at J, with 14 bases between the two ends. In DNA form, the CDR3 reads TGTGCCAGCAGCTCATTTCAGGGTGTCGAGACCCAGTACTTC. It encodes CASSSFQGVETQYF.

There are many counts of this clonotype. This chain joins TRBV6-5 and TRBJ1-1; D ambiguous. Germline CDR1 MNHEY, CDR2 SVGAGI. V was trimmed by 0 bases and J by 5 bases, leaving 16 bases between them. The CDR3 length is 16 residues. The CDR3 DNA reads TGTGCCAGCAGTTACTCAATCACGGAGAGTGGGACTGAAGCTTTCTTT. It codes for CASSYSITESGTEAFF.

This clonotype was observed many times. The chain combines TRBV19 with TRBJ1-1; no reliable D call. Trimming shortened V by 1 base and J by 0 bases, and 9 bases separated the two germline ends. The CDR3 contains 15 residues. Germline values: CDR1 LNHDA, CDR2 SQIVND (reference sequence). The CDR3 DNA reads as TGTGCCAGTAGTATAGGCGGGAATATGAACACTGAAGCTTTCTTT. Encoded protein: CASSIGGNMNTEAFF.

This clonotype was observed many times. This CDR3 reads CASRTGESGELFF. As DNA, the CDR3 is TGCGCCAGCCGGACAGGGGAGTCCGGGGAGCTGTTTTTT. The chain has TRBV5-1 and TRBJ2-2, with 9 bases that match TRBD1. The germline V gene has CDR1 SGHRS and CDR2 YFSETQ. CDR3 length equals 13 residues. Germline trimming cut 7 bases from V and 6 bases from J; bases unmatched to any gene: 4. Supplemented by reference TRBV5-1 and TRBJ2-2, the full variable domain reads KAGVTQTPRYLIKTRGQQVTLSCSPISGHRSVSWYQQTPGQGLQFLFEYFSETQRNKGNFPGRFSGRQFSNSRSEMNVSTLELGDSALYLCASRTGESGELFFGEGSRLTVL.

CDR3 in amino acids: CASSLSPRAVEQYF. The DNA for the CDR3 is TGTGCCAGCAGTCTGTCGCCCCGCGCGGTCGAGCAGTACTTC. J is TRBJ2-7 and V is TRBV28, with no clear D. V lost 5 bases and J 6 bases, leaving 17 bases between the germline ends. CDR3 length: 14 residues. CDR1 is MDHEN, CDR2 SYDVKM, per germline. Drawing the rest from reference TRBV28 and TRBJ2-7, the complete variable domain is DVKVTQSSRYLVKRTGEKVFLECVQDMDHENMFWYRQDPGLGLRLIYFSYDVKMKEKGDIPEGYSVSREKKERFSLILESASTNQTSMYLCASSLSPRAVEQYFGPGTRLTVT.

The chain is built from TRBV12-3 or TRBV12-4 and TRBJ1-1; D is perhaps TRBD1 (6 bases). V lost 5 bases, J lost 4 bases, and 17 bases lay in between. This CDR3 contains 15 residues. This CDR3 reads CASSRLAGAATEAFF. The CDR3 DNA reads as TGTGCCAGCAGTAGACTGGCAGGGGCGGCCACTGAAGCTTTCTTT.

This clonotype was seen repeatedly, ten times or more. This chain links TRBV2 with TRBJ1-1, with a weak D call TRBD1 (5 bases). CDR3 length: 13 residues. Trimming removed 6 bases from V and 4 bases from J, with 12 bases in between. Per the germline V gene, CDR1 is SNHLY and CDR2 is FYNNEI. The CDR3 spells CASSRDPSTEAFF. In DNA form, the CDR3 reads TGTGCCAGCAGCCGGGACCCGAGCACTGAAGCTTTCTTT.

This rearrangement joins TRBV19 to TRBJ1-3; no clear D gene. The CDR3 sequence is 14 residues long. Trimming removed 10 bases from V and 2 bases from J, with 15 bases in between. Germline V gives CDR1 LNHDA, CDR2 SQIVND (reference sequence). The CDR3 DNA follows: TGTGCCACCCTGACTACTTATCCTGGAAACACCATATATTTT. It codes for CATLTTYPGNTIYF.

V gene TRBV6-4 combines with J gene TRBJ2-5, with TRBD2 matching over 11 bases. This CDR3 comprises 16 residues. Per the germline V gene, CDR1 is MRHNA and CDR2 is SNTAGT. V trimming: 4 bases; J trimming: 5 bases; junction bases outside the gene matches: 9. CDR3 sequence: CASSASGRWIPETQYF. The CDR3 nucleotides read TGTGCCAGCAGTGCTAGCGGGAGGTGGATTCCGGAGACCCAGTACTTC.

This clonotype was counted ten times or more. V usage is TRBV5-1 and J usage is TRBJ1-5, with 9 bases identical to TRBD1. V lost 1 base and J lost 4; bases outside the gene matches: 3. The germline gives CDR1 SGHRS, CDR2 YFSETQ. CDR3 length equals 15 residues. CDR3: CASSLTGQGNQPQHF. The DNA of the CDR3 is TGCGCCAGCAGCTTGACGGGACAGGGAAATCAGCCCCAGCATTTT.

At least ten counts were recorded for this clonotype. This chain links TRBV12-3 or TRBV12-4 with TRBJ2-5; the D gene is possibly TRBD1 (6 bases). The CDR3 length is 19 residues. V lost 6 bases and J lost 5, with 31 bases in between. CDR3 DNA: TGTGCCAGCAGATATACTACCGGGACACATAATATCTTTTGGGAGACCCAGTACTTC. Translating gives CASRYTTGTHNIFWETQYF.

This clonotype was seen a single time. The chain is built from TRBV6-2 or TRBV6-3 and TRBJ2-5; no clear D. The germline V gene has CDR1 MNHEY and CDR2 SVGEGT. The CDR3 covers 15 residues. The V and J ends lost 0 bases and 5 bases respectively, with 13 bases between them. CDR3 DNA sequence: TGTGCCAGCAGTTACTCCCCTGCCGTCCCGGAGACCCAGTACTTC. It encodes CASSYSPAVPETQYF.

On this clonotype: A read error may account for a junction end that differs from germline. The V gene is TRBV7-6, the J gene TRBJ2-7, with 11 bases aligning to TRBD2. Germline CDR1 reads SGHVS; CDR2 reads FNYEAQ. The CDR3 is 15 amino acids. The CDR3 bases are TGCGCCAGCAGCCCCTCGACTAGCGGGGTCGGGGAGCAGTACTTC. Translation: CASSPSTSGVGEQYF.